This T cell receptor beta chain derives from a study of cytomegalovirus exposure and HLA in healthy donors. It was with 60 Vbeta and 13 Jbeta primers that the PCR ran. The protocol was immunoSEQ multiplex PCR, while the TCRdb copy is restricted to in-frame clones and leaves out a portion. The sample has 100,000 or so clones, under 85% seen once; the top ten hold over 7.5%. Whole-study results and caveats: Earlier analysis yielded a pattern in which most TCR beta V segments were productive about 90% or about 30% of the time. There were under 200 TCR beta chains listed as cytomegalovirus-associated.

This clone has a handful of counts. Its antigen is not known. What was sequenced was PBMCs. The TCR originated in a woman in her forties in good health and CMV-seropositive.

The CDR3 protein is CASSFPGMAQYF. CDR3 coding DNA: TGTGCCAGCAGCTTCCCGGGTATGGCCCAGTACTTC. This chain connects TRBV7-9 to TRBJ2-5; D remains ambiguous. The germline CDR1 and CDR2 sequences are SEHNR and FQNEAQ (reference sequence). The CDR3 runs to 12 residues. V lost 3 bases and J lost 9, with 11 bases in between.